This T cell receptor beta chain was found in a study of blood T cell repertoires in COVID-19. Study-wide background: T cells, B-cell-depleted T cells, or PBMCs supplied cDNA or gDNA.

Enrollment of patients from Seattle took place during active infection, with longitudinal follow-up. The germline V gene has CDR1 MDHEN and CDR2 SYDVKM. The length of the CDR3 is 16 residues. V lost 5 bases, J lost 5 bases, and 6 bases stayed unmatched. In the authors' methods: Reference gene primer amplification gave nucleated cell count estimates. The table came from immunoSEQ multiplex PCR; TCRdb's copy has only in-frame clones and leaves some out. The D gene and trimming were derived from the DNA, and the V and J assignments and clone size from that table. Of around 370,000 clones in the sample, approximately 87% are singletons; the top ten hold roughly 6.3%.

This chain uses TRBV28 with TRBJ2-7, with TRBD2 matching 16 bases. Sequences were obtained from peripheral blood. This sequence originates from a woman between 45 and 65 years old with COVID-19, enrolled during active disease. The CDR3 protein is CASSLGLAGGPDEQYF. CDR3 in DNA: TGTGCCAGCAGTCTGGGACTAGCGGGAGGGCCGGACGAGCAGTACTTC.